A selection of T cell receptor beta chains follows, all from one sample in a study of cytomegalovirus exposure and HLA in healthy donors. Measured with immunoSEQ multiplex PCR; TCRdb has only the in-frame clones, and not every one. The sample consists of more than 140,000 clones, roughly 87% of them appearing once. The sample taken for sequencing was PBMCs. The receptors derive from a man aged 30 to 39 in good health and CMV-seropositive. The CDR3 runs from the conserved cysteine through the conserved F or W.

v_call	j_call	cdr3_aa
TRBV7-6	TRBJ2-6	CASSPGDRRLSGANVLTF
TRBV2	TRBJ1-2	CASSPGQGDYGYTF
TRBV4-1	TRBJ2-3	CASSQGGRGVTDTQYF
TRBV10-1	TRBJ2-3	CASSESRRGTSGSRTDTQYF
TRBV25-1	TRBJ2-5	CASSVSTTQETQYF
TRBV29-1	TRBJ2-3	CSFRTGLTDTQYF
TRBV29-1	NA	CSASPTGAYEQYF
TRBV28	TRBJ2-3	CATTDRGRSYTQYF
TRBV28	TRBJ2-7	CASSSLGTGDSYEQYF
TRBV6-6	TRBJ2-1	CASRSGGVAGEQFF
TRBV19	TRBJ1-5	CASSIRGNQPQHF
TRBV5-6	TRBJ2-3	CASSGSESSTDTQYF
TRBV6-1	TRBJ2-7	CASSEARGSPYEQYF
TRBV9	TRBJ2-7	CASSVADSNEQYF
TRBV30	TRBJ1-3	CAWSVKYRDSGNTIYF
TRBV7-8	TRBJ1-6	CASSLVRQGQSPLHF
TRBV28	TRBJ1-1	CASSSRGEAFF
TRBV20-1	TRBJ1-1	CSTGYSTEAFF
TRBV6-5	TRBJ1-1	CASTPPRGRDTEAFF
TRBV6-5	TRBJ1-2	CASSGDSTSYGYTF
TRBV15	TRBJ2-7	CATSRDRPTYEQYF
TRBV9	TRBJ1-2	CASSEGSTGRLGYTF
TRBV2	TRBJ1-5	CASTGGGYQPQHF
TRBV18	TRBJ2-7	CASSPDWSSYEQYF
TRBV28	TRBJ2-4	CASSLRAGGLQNIQYF
TRBV5-1	TRBJ2-7	CASSYVSGQGSYEQYF
TRBV6-1	TRBJ2-2	CASSEAPGVGGELFF
TRBV18	TRBJ2-2	CASSPGLTNTGELFF
TRBV11-2	TRBJ2-3	CASSLGTNFNTDTQYF
TRBV5-1	TRBJ2-3	CASSRDSITDTQYF
TRBV2	TRBJ1-1	CACTGGRNTEAFF
TRBV2	TRBJ2-2	CASVGRVGAGELFF
TRBV5-4	TRBJ2-5	CASSLGGRETQYF
TRBV30	TRBJ1-1	CAWSATGYSEAFF
TRBV2	TRBJ1-1	CASSFAESMNTEAFF
TRBV2	TRBJ1-2	CASSEDNARRYGYTF
TRBV28	TRBJ2-3	CASSPSVTDTQYF
TRBV20-1	TRBJ2-3	CSAEGVDTQYF
TRBV7-2	TRBJ1-1	CASSPRGILSEAFF
TRBV15	TRBJ1-4	CATSRGDGGINEKLFF
TRBV6-1	TRBJ1-2	CATKGHKSGYTF
TRBV4-2	TRBJ2-1	CASSQGGRLAGFSYNEQFF
TRBV5-1	TRBJ1-3	CASSLPGNTIYF
TRBV11-2	TRBJ2-3	CASSPTSGRSTDTQYF
TRBV19	TRBJ1-4	CASSIGPSGQGGNEKLFF
TRBV2	TRBJ2-3	CASSVGDTQYF
TRBV5-5	TRBJ1-3	CASSPWTGSGNTIYF
TRBV7-2	TRBJ2-5	CASSYDRVTKETQYF
TRBV19	TRBJ2-1	CASSTLSGSSYNEQFF
TRBV19	TRBJ1-5	CASSIVRRQYQPQHF
TRBV2	TRBJ1-6	CASRVQGRDNSPLHF
TRBV2	TRBJ1-4	CASTGTSFNEKLFF
TRBV6-1	TRBJ2-3	CASRSGRGADTQYF
TRBV7-2	TRBJ1-5	CASSFDGRSSNQPQHF
TRBV5-1	TRBJ2-3	CASSLSVEGGTDTQYF
TRBV7-9	TRBJ2-5	CASSLGLAGAIGETQYF
TRBV27	TRBJ1-1	CASSRQGSFAEAFF
TRBV5-5	TRBJ1-1	CASSLWGLPNTEAFF
TRBV27	TRBJ2-2	CASSLGTSGGRPTGELFF